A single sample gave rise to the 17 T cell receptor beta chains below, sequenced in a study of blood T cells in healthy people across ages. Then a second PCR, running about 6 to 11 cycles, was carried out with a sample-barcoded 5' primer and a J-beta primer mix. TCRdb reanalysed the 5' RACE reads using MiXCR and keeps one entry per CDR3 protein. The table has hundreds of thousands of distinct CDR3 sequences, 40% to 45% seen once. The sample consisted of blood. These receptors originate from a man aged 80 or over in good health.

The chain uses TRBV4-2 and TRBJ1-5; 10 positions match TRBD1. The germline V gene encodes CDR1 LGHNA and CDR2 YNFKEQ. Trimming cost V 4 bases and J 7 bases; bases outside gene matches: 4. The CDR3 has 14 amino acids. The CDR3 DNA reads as TGTGCCAGCAGCCGAATGGGACAGGGGCAGCCCCAGCATTTT. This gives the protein CASSRMGQGQPQHF.

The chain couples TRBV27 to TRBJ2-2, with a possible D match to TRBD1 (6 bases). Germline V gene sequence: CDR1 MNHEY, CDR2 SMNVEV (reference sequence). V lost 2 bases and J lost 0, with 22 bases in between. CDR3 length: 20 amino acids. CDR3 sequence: CASSLEQFRGWRTNTGELFF. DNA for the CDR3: TGTGCCAGCAGTTTAGAGCAGTTTAGGGGGTGGCGTACGAACACCGGGGAGCTGTTTTTT.

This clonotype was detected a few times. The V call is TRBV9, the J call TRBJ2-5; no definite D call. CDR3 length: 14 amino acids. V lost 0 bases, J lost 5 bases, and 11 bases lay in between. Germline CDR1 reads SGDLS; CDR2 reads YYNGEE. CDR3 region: CASSVGTMGETQYF. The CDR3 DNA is TGTGCCAGCAGCGTAGGGACGATGGGGGAGACCCAGTACTTC. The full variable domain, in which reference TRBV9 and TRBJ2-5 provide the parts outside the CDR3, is DSGVTQTPKHLITATGQRVTLRCSPRSGDLSVYWYQQSLDQGLQFLIQYYNGEERAKGNILERFSAQQFPDLHSELNLSSLELGDSALYFCASSVGTMGETQYFGPGTRLLVL.

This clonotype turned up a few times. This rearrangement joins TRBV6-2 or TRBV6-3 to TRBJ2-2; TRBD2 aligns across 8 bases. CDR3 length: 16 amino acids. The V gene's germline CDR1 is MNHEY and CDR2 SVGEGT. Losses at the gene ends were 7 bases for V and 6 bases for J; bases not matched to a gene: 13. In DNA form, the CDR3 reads TGTGCCAGCACCGACCCCAGCGGGGGTATGGCCGGGGAGCTGTTTTTT. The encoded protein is CASTDPSGGMAGELFF.

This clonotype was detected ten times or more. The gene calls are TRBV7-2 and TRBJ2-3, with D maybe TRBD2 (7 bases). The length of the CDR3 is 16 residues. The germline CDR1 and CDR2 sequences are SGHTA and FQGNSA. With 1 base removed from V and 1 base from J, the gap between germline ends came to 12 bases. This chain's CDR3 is CASSLGIGGGTDTQYF. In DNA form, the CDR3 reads TGTGCCAGCAGCTTAGGCATAGGGGGGGGCACAGATACGCAGTATTTT.

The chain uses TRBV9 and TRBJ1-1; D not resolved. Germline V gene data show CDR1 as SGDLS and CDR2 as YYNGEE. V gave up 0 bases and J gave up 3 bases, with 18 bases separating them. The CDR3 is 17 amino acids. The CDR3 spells CASSVEPFQQWDTEAFF. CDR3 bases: TGTGCCAGCAGCGTAGAGCCATTCCAACAATGGGACACTGAAGCTTTCTTT.

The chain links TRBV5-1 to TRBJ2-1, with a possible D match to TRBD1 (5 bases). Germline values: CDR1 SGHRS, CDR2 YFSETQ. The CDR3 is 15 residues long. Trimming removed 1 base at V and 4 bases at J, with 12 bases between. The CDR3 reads CASSLKTTEYNEQFF. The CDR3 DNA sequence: TGCGCCAGCAGCTTGAAAACGACAGAGTACAATGAGCAGTTCTTC. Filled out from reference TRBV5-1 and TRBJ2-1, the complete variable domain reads KAGVTQTPRYLIKTRGQQVTLSCSPISGHRSVSWYQQTPGQGLQFLFEYFSETQRNKGNFPGRFSGRQFSNSRSEMNVSTLELGDSALYLCASSLKTTEYNEQFFGPGTRLTVL.

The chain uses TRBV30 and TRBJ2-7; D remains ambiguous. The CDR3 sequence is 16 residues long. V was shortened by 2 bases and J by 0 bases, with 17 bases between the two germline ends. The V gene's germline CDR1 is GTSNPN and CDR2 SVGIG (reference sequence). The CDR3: CAWSSPTRSFSYEQYF. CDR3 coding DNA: TGTGCCTGGAGTTCCCCAACCAGATCATTCTCCTACGAGCAGTACTTC.

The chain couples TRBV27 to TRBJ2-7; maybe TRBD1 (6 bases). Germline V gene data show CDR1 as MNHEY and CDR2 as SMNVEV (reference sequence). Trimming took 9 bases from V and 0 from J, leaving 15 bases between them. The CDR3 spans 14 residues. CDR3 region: CASKTGDFSYEQYF. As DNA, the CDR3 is TGTGCCAGTAAGACAGGTGATTTCTCCTACGAGCAGTACTTC.

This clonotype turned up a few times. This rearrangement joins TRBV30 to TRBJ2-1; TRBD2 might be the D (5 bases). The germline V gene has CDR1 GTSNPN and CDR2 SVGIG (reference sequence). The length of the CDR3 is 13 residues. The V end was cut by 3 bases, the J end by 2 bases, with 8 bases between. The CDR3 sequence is CAWRLATYNEQFF. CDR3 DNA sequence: TGTGCCTGGAGGCTAGCTACCTACAATGAGCAGTTCTTC.

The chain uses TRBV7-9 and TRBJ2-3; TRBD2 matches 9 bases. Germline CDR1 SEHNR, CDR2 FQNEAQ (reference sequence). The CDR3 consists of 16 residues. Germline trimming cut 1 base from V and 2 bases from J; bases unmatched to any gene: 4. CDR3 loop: CASSLGSGSDTDTQYF. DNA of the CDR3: TGTGCCAGCAGCTTAGGTAGCGGGAGTGACACAGATACGCAGTATTTT.

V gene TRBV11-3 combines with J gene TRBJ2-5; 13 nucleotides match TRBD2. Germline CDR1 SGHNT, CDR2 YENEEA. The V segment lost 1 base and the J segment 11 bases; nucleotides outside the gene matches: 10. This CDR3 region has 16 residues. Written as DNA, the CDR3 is TGTGCCAGCAGCTTAGGGGGGACTAGCGGGAACAATGAGCAGTACTTC. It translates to CASSLGGTSGNNEQYF.

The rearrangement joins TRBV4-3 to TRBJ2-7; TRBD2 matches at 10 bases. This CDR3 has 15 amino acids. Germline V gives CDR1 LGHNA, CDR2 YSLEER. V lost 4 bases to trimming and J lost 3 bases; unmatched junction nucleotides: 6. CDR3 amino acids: CASSRGPSGSYEQYF. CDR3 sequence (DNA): TGCGCCAGCAGCCGCGGACCTAGCGGGAGCTACGAGCAGTACTTC.

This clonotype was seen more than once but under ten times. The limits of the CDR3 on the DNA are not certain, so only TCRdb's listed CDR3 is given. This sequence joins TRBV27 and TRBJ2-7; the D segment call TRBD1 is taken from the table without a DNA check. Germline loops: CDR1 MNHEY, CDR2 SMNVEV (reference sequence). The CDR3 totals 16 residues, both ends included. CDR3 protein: CASSLFGQGTMYERYF.

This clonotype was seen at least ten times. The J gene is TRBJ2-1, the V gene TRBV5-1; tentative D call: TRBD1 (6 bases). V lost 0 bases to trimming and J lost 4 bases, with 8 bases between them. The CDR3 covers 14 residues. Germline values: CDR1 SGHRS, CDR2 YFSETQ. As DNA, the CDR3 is TGCGCCAGCAGCTTGGGACAGGAATACAATGAGCAGTTCTTC. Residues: CASSLGQEYNEQFF.

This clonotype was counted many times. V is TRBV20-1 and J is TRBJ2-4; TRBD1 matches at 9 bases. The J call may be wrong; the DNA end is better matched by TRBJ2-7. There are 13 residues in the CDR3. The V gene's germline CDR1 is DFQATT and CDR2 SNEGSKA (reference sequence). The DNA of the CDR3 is TGCAGTGCTCCGGGACAGGGTTGGGACGAGCAGTACTTC. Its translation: CSAPGQGWDEQYF.

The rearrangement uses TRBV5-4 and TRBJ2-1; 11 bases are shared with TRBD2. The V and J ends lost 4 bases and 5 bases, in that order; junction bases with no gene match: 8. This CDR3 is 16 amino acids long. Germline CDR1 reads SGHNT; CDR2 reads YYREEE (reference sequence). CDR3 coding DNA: TGTGCCAGCAGCGGAACGCTAGCGGGAGGCAACAATGAGCAGTTCTTC. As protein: CASSGTLAGGNNEQFF.